These T cell receptor beta chains were read from a single sample in a study of CD8+ T cells in alopecia areata. Only in-frame clones appear in the TCRdb table, and some are missing; sequencing was by immunoSEQ multiplex PCR. The table shows under 150,000 clones, with about four fifths occurring only once. This specimen consisted of CD8+ T cells sorted from blood, obtained at week 4, from a patient treated with tofacitinib. These receptors were taken from a human donor with alopecia areata. CDR3s include the opening cysteine and the closing phenylalanine or tryptophan. Fields, in order: CDR3 length, J gene, V gene, CDR3 protein.

14 TRBJ2-5 TRBV7-2 CASSFAGYGETQYF
15 TRBJ1-2 TRBV4-3 CASSQDGTGGSGYTF
16 TRBJ2-5 TRBV10-3 CAISDVAGGPQETQYF
16 TRBJ2-2 TRBV5-6 CATSLRHFSNTGELFF
14 TRBJ2-3 TRBV4-3 CASSHHQRGISQYF
15 TRBJ2-1 TRBV30 CAWSEGGSLYNEQFF
14 TRBJ2-7 TRBV30 CAWTSGQGADEQYF
13 TRBJ2-1 TRBV5-4 CASSPGTDHEQFF
13 TRBJ2-5 TRBV30 CAWKGWGGETQYF
13 TRBJ2-1 TRBV29-1 CSVVGVLSFEQFF
16 TRBJ2-3 TRBV28 CASSLPQGVGTDTQYF
15 TRBJ2-7 TRBV4-3 CASSQDRAGHYEQYF
14 TRBJ2-2 TRBV27 CASSLSVTTGELFF
14 TRBJ2-3 TRBV25-1 CASSEWGHTDTQYF
12 TRBJ2-3 TRBV5-6 CASSADPDTQYF
15 TRBJ2-3 TRBV5-5 CASSPGTGETDTQYF
13 TRBJ1-1 TRBV30 CAWSVQGNTEALF
19 TRBJ2-3 TRBV2 CASSEAGVGTVPSTDTQYF
15 TRBJ2-7 TRBV6-5 CASSYLRDSFYGQYF
19 TRBJ2-3 TRBV4-2 CASSQDPTSGGPGSDTQYF
15 TRBJ1-6 TRBV27 CASSFKASYNSPLHF
16 TRBJ1-4 TRBV2 CASSVETGRFNEKLFF
16 TRBJ2-3 TRBV29-1 CSAVAETEGSTDTQYF
22 TRBJ1-3 TRBV13 CASSLGLFGGSSNLNSGNTIYF
12 TRBJ1-2 TRBV30 CAWSVTGSGYTF
18 TRBJ2-3 TRBV7-2 CASSLGTGRFRPTDTQYF
13 TRBJ2-1 TRBV7-9 CASTRVLNNEQFF
16 TRBJ2-3 TRBV6-5 CASSYSNGGRTDTQYF
15 TRBJ2-3 TRBV5-4 CASSLSALGTDTQYF